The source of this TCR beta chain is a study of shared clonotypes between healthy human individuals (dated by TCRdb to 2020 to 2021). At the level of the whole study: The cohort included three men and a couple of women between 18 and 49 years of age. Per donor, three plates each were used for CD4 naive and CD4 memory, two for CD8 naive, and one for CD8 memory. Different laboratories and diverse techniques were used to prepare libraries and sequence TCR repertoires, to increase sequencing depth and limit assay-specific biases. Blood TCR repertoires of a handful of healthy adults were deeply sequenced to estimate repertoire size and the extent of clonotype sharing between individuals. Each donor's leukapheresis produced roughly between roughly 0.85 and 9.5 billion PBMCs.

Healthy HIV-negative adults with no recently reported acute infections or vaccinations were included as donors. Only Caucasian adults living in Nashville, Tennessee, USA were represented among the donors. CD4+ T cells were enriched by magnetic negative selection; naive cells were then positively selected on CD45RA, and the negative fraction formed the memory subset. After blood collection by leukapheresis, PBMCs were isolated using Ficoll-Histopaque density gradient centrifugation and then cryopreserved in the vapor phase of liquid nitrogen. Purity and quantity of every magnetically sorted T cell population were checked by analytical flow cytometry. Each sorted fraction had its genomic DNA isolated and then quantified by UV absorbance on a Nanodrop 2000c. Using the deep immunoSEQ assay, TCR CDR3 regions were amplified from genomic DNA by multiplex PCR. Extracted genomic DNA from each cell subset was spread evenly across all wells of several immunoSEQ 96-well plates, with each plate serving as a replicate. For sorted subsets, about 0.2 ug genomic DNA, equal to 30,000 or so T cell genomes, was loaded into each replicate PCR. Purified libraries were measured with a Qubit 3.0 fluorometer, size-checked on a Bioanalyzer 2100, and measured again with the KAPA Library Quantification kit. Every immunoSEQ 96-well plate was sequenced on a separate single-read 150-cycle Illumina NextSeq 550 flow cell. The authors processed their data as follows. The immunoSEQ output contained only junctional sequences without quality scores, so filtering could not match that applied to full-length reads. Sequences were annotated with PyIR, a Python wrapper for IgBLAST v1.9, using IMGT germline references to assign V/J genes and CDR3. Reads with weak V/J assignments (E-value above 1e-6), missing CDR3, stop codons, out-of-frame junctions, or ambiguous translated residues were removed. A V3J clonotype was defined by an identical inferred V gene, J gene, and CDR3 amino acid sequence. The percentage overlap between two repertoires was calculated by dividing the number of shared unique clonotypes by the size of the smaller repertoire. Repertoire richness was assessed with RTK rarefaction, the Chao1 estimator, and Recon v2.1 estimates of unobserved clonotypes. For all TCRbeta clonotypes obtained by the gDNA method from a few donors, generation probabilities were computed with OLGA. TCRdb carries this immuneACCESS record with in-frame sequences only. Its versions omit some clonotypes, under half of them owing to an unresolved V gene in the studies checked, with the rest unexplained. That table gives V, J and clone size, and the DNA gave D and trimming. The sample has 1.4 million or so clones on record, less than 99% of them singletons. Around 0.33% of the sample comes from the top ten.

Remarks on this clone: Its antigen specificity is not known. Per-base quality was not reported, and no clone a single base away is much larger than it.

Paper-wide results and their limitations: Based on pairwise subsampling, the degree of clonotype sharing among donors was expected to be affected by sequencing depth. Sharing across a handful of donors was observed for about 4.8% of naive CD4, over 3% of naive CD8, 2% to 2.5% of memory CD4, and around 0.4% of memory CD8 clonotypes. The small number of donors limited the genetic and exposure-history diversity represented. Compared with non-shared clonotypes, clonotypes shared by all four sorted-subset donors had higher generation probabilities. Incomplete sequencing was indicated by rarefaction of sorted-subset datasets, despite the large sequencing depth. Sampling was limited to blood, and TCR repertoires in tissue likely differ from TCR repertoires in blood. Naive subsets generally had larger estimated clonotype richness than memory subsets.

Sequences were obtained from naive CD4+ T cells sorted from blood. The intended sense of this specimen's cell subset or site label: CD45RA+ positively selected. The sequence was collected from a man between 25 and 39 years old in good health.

DNA sequence: TGTGCCAGCAGTTTGATAGACAGAAAATATGGCTACACCTTC. The encoded protein is CASSLIDRKYGYTF. The V and J genes are TRBV28 and TRBJ1-2, and the D gene may be TRBD1, 5 bases matching. V is cut by 3 bases and J by 5 bases, and the space between the germline ends is 13 bases. The CDR3 goes from the cysteine to the phenylalanine over 14 residues. The DNA shown is the 42-base CDR3, in frame from base 1. From a lookup of the germline V gene, CDR1 and CDR2 are MDHEN and SYDVKM.